These 21 T cell receptor beta chains share one sample of origin, sequenced in a study of shared clonotypes between healthy human individuals. Terminally differentiated effector memory CD45RA+ cells were excluded from the naive CD8 cells, which were CD45RO-negative and positively selected for CCR7. This table comes from immunoSEQ multiplex PCR, and its TCRdb copy is limited to in-frame clones, with some not included. The table shows around 600,000 clones, with about 95% occurring only once. The sample taken for sequencing was naive CD8+ T cells sorted from blood. These receptors all come from a young woman in good health.

The chain carries TRBV14 and TRBJ2-7; D is unclear. V shed 1 base and J shed 4 bases, with 5 bases lying between them. In germline, CDR1 is SGHDN, CDR2 FVKESK. The CDR3 is 12 amino acids. CDR3 in amino acids: CASSQVWYEQYF. CDR3 coding DNA: TGTGCCAGCAGCCAAGTTTGGTACGAGCAGTACTTC.

The rearrangement uses TRBV7-9 and TRBJ1-6; D not resolved. Per germline, CDR1 SEHNR and CDR2 FQNEAQ (reference sequence). CDR3 size: 13 residues. V was clipped by 0 bases and J by 8 bases, with 5 bases between them. CDR3 DNA: TGTGCCAGCAGCTTAGCGCCAGATTCACCCCTCCACTTT. Amino acid sequence: CASSLAPDSPLHF.

The chain combines TRBV6-6 with TRBJ1-4; D is undetermined. Trimming shortened V by 6 bases and J by 5 bases, and 4 bases separated the two germline ends. The CDR3 contains 11 residues. Looked up from germline, CDR1 is MNHNY and CDR2 is SVGAGI (reference sequence). The CDR3 bases are TGTGCCAGCAGCACAAATGAAAAACTGTTTTTT. It yields the protein CASSTNEKLFF.

The chain employs TRBV7-9 and TRBJ1-2; tentative D call: TRBD1 (6 bases). CDR1 is SEHNR and CDR2 is FQNEAQ in the germline V gene (reference sequence). V shed 4 bases and J shed 3 bases, with 12 bases lying between them. The CDR3 extends over 14 amino acids. CDR3 in DNA: TGTGCCAGCAGCTCAGAACAGGGATACTATGGCTACACCTTC. Translation: CASSSEQGYYGYTF.

The chain combines TRBV9 with TRBJ1-1; D gene unclear. The V gene's germline CDR1 is SGDLS and CDR2 YYNGEE. There are 18 residues in the CDR3. Deletions cut 1 base from V and 1 base from J, with 20 bases between. CDR3 amino acids: CASSVLGYPVMENTEAFF. The CDR3, as DNA: TGTGCCAGCAGCGTATTAGGTTACCCCGTTATGGAGAACACTGAAGCTTTCTTT.

This chain connects TRBV4-1 to TRBJ2-4, with a weak D call TRBD2 (5 bases). Germline V lookup: CDR1 MGHRA, CDR2 YSYEKL. Trimming took 1 base from V and 3 from J, leaving 19 bases between them. The CDR3 spans 18 residues. This CDR3 reads CASSQAQTLRGSKNIQYF. CDR3 DNA: TGCGCCAGCAGCCAAGCACAGACGTTGCGAGGGAGCAAAAACATTCAGTACTTC.

The chain couples TRBV9 to TRBJ2-7; TRBD2 matches at 10 bases. CDR1 and CDR2 from the germline V gene are SGDLS and YYNGEE. Losses at the gene ends were 4 bases for V and 7 bases for J; bases not matched to a gene: 5. The CDR3 is made up of 13 amino acids. As DNA, the CDR3 is TGTGCCAGCAGCTCCGGGACTAGCGTTGAGCAGTACTTC. It encodes CASSSGTSVEQYF.

This chain joins TRBV27 and TRBJ2-7; weak D call: TRBD1 (6 bases). Per germline, CDR1 MNHEY and CDR2 SMNVEV (reference sequence). The length of the CDR3 is 16 residues. V was clipped by 3 bases and J by 1 base, with 16 bases between them. The CDR3 loop is CASSFSSGQRSYEQYF. The CDR3 nucleotides are TGTGCCAGCAGTTTTTCTTCTGGACAGAGGTCCTACGAGCAGTACTTC.

The chain joins TRBV29-1 to TRBJ1-1; D perhaps matches TRBD1 (5 bases). The CDR3 contains 14 residues. Germline V gene lookup returns CDR1 SQVTM and CDR2 ANQGSEA. V shed 4 bases and J shed 0 bases, with 12 bases lying between them. The CDR3 coding sequence is TGCAGCGTTGCGGGTGGCAGGGTGAACACTGAAGCTTTCTTT. It specifies CSVAGGRVNTEAFF.

This clone appeared a single time. V gene TRBV15 combines with J gene TRBJ2-2; 7 bases fit TRBD2. J was trimmed by 6 bases and V by 7 bases; bases with no gene match: 8. The CDR3 length is 14 residues. The germline gives CDR1 LNHNV, CDR2 YYDKDF (reference sequence). CDR3 sequence reads: CATKFRGGAGELFF. The CDR3 nucleotides are TGTGCCACCAAGTTTCGGGGAGGGGCCGGGGAGCTGTTTTTT.

This rearrangement joins TRBV28 to TRBJ2-2; D ambiguous. The CDR3 totals 13 residues. V was cut by 3 bases and J by 3 bases, with 5 bases left in between. The germline V gene encodes CDR1 MDHEN and CDR2 SYDVKM. As DNA, the CDR3 is TGTGCCAGCAGTTTTACGGACACCGGGGAGCTGTTTTTT. Protein: CASSFTDTGELFF.

The chain carries TRBV28 and TRBJ1-2, with TRBD1 matching over 10 bases. This CDR3 region has 15 residues. Germline trimming cut 7 bases from V and 3 bases from J; bases unmatched to any gene: 8. The germline V gene encodes CDR1 MDHEN and CDR2 SYDVKM. The CDR3 protein is CASTRSGQGHYGYTF. The DNA for the CDR3 is TGTGCCAGCACTCGATCGGGACAGGGGCACTATGGCTACACCTTC.

CDR3 sequence: CASSQDRGGHYGYTF. The CDR3 coding sequence is TGCGCCAGCAGCCAAGATCGAGGGGGCCACTATGGCTACACCTTC. The chain has TRBV4-1 and TRBJ1-2, with 7 bases aligning to TRBD1. CDR3 size: 15 residues. Per germline, CDR1 MGHRA and CDR2 YSYEKL. Trimming cost V 0 bases and J 3 bases; bases outside gene matches: 4.

The rearrangement uses TRBV9 and TRBJ1-2; 7 bases agree with TRBD1. Germline V lookup: CDR1 SGDLS, CDR2 YYNGEE. The V segment lost 3 bases and the J segment 4 bases; nucleotides outside the gene matches: 12. CDR3 length: 16 amino acids. This CDR3 reads CASSGLSGGEIYGYTF. In DNA form, the CDR3 reads TGTGCCAGCAGCGGCCTATCAGGGGGGGAGATCTATGGCTACACCTTC.

The V call is TRBV13, the J call TRBJ2-7, with 10 positions matching TRBD2. CDR3 length: 13 residues. Germline V CDR1 and CDR2: PRHDT, FYEKMQ (reference sequence). Losses at the gene ends were 7 bases for V and 8 bases for J; bases not matched to a gene: 8. CDR3 sequence (DNA): TGTGCCAGCAACCTAGCGGGAGATGCCAAGCAGTACTTC. Its translation is CASNLAGDAKQYF.

V is TRBV9 and J is TRBJ2-1; TRBD2 matches 10 bases. J lost 0 bases, V lost 3 bases, and 3 bases had no gene match. Germline V lookup: CDR1 SGDLS, CDR2 YYNGEE. This CDR3 is 16 amino acids long. The CDR3 spells CASSGPSGSSYNEQFF. The CDR3 region has the DNA TGTGCCAGCAGCGGACCTAGCGGGAGCTCCTACAATGAGCAGTTCTTC. Using reference TRBV9 and TRBJ2-1 for the parts outside the CDR3, the full variable domain is DSGVTQTPKHLITATGQRVTLRCSPRSGDLSVYWYQQSLDQGLQFLIQYYNGEERAKGNILERFSAQQFPDLHSELNLSSLELGDSALYFCASSGPSGSSYNEQFFGPGTRLTVL.

The rearrangement joins TRBV28 to TRBJ2-3; D not certain. This CDR3 has 12 amino acids. Per the germline V gene, CDR1 is MDHEN and CDR2 is SYDVKM. Trimming stripped 0 bases from V and 11 bases from J, with 9 bases between. The CDR3 region is CASSLWEGLQYF. In nucleotides, the CDR3 is TGTGCCAGCAGTTTATGGGAAGGTTTGCAGTATTTT. The whole variable domain, remainder taken from reference TRBV28 and TRBJ2-3, is DVKVTQSSRYLVKRTGEKVFLECVQDMDHENMFWYRQDPGLGLRLIYFSYDVKMKEKGDIPEGYSVSREKKERFSLILESASTNQTSMYLCASSLWEGLQYFGPGTRLTVL.

This clone was seen a single time. J is TRBJ1-5 and V is TRBV2; no reliable D call. Germline CDR1 SNHLY, CDR2 FYNNEI. The length of the CDR3 is 13 residues. Trimming took off 3 bases at V and 3 bases at J, with 6 bases between the two ends. The CDR3 nucleotides read TGTGCCAGCAGTGACGGCCCCAATCAGCCCCAGCATTTT. It yields the protein CASSDGPNQPQHF.

This clone was observed once. The chain links TRBV15 to TRBJ2-7; 7 bases are shared with TRBD1. The CDR3 spans 13 residues. Per the germline V gene, CDR1 is LNHNV and CDR2 is YYDKDF (reference sequence). The V segment lost 5 bases and the J segment 0 bases; nucleotides outside the gene matches: 1. As DNA, the CDR3 is TGTGCCACCAGCTGGGACAGCTCCTACGAGCAGTACTTC. Translated, it gives CATSWDSSYEQYF.

This clone was counted between two and nine times. The chain combines TRBV19 with TRBJ1-5; D gene uncertain. Trimming shortened V by 7 bases and J by 6 bases, and 10 bases separated the two germline ends. The CDR3 is 12 amino acids. In germline, CDR1 is LNHDA, CDR2 SQIVND (reference sequence). The CDR3 DNA sequence: TGTGCCAGTACCCATGAAGGTCAGCCCCAGCATTTT. This encodes CASTHEGQPQHF.

For this clone: Additional DNA sequences in this sample encode the identical CDR3. The rearrangement uses TRBV9 and TRBJ1-1; no reliable D call. Germline V gene sequence: CDR1 SGDLS, CDR2 YYNGEE. Trimming took off 0 bases at V and 0 bases at J, with 6 bases between the two ends. The CDR3 totals 14 residues. The CDR3 region has the DNA TGTGCCAGCAGCGTAGCCGGGGTGAACACTGAAGCTTTCTTT. This sequence encodes CASSVAGVNTEAFF.